The TCR beta chain described here comes from a study of PD-L1 blockade in urothelial cancer. Time point indicated: pretreatment peripheral blood. This clone was counted a few times. Sequencing used immunoSEQ multiplex PCR; TCRdb keeps in-frame clones, though not all of them. The data contain approximately 90,000 clones, less than 90% of them seen just once; the ten biggest clones take up roughly 2%. CDR3 length: 14 residues. Germline CDR1 SGHRS, CDR2 YFSETQ. Trimming shortened V by 2 bases and J by 4 bases, and 12 bases separated the two germline ends. The specimen was PBMCs, collected around atezolizumab (anti-PD-L1) treatment. J is TRBJ1-1 and V is TRBV5-1, with D possibly matching TRBD1 (6 bases). This clonotype was sampled from a man aged 55 to 70 with urothelial cancer. In nucleotides, the CDR3 is TGCGCCAGCAGCTTAAGGGGGGAGGGCACTGAAGCTTTCTTT. Amino acid sequence: CASSLRGEGTEAFF.